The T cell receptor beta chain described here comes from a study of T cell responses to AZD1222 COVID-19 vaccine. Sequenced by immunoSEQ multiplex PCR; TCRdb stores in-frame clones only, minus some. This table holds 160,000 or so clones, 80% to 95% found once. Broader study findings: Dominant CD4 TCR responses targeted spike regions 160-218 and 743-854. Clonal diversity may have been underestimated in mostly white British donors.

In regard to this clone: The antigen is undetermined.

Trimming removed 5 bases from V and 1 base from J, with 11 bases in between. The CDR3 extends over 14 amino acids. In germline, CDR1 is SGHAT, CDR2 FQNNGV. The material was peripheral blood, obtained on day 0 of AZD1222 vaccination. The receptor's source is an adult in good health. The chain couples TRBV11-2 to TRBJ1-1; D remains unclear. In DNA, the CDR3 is TGTGCCAGCAGCGGAGGAATGGGGAACACTGAAGCTTTCTTT. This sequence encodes CASSGGMGNTEAFF.